A single sample is the source of the 8 T cell receptor beta chains below, sequenced in a study of T-cell memory formation after mild COVID-19. TCRdb independently ran MiXCR on the 5' RACE reads; one entry per CDR3 protein. The sample holds about 320,000 distinct CDR3 sequences; approximately 14% are singletons and the top ten take about 21%. Sequenced material: PBMCs or a T cell subset sorted from them (not recorded which). The receptors here all came from a man younger than 35 who had mild COVID-19 (a few samples of this study predate the infection). Cell type and time point are not known.

This clonotype was found many times. This sequence joins TRBV20-1 and TRBJ2-7, with 9 bases matching TRBD1. With V trimmed by 4 bases and J by 0 bases, 10 bases remained unmatched. This CDR3 is 16 amino acids long. Germline CDR1 reads DFQATT; CDR2 reads SNEGSKA (reference sequence). The CDR3 DNA sequence: TGCAGTGCTAACCGGGACAGGGAATTGGGCTCCTACGAGCAGTACGTC. It specifies CSANRDRELGSYEQYV.

This clonotype turned up a few times. This sequence joins TRBV12-3 or TRBV12-4 and TRBJ1-6, with D possibly TRBD1 on 5 matching bases. The CDR3 loop spans 14 amino acids. Trimming took off 4 bases at V and 14 bases at J, with 18 bases between the two ends. CDR3 in DNA: TGTGCCAGCAGTTCCCAATTTGGGGCCAAGGCCCTCCACTTT. As protein: CASSSQFGAKALHF.

The chain combines TRBV4-1 with TRBJ2-7, with D unclear. Per the germline V gene, CDR1 is MGHRA and CDR2 is YSYEKL. The CDR3 spans 13 residues. V was pared by 0 bases and J by 2 bases, with 5 bases between. The CDR3 DNA reads as TGCGCCAGCAGCCAAGAACGGGCCTACGAGCAGTACGTC. It is translated as CASSQERAYEQYV.

The sample holds a few counts of this clonotype. The rearrangement uses TRBV5-5 and TRBJ1-1; 7 nucleotides align to TRBD1. Germline values: CDR1 SGHKS, CDR2 YYEKEE (reference sequence). V dropped 3 bases and J dropped 5; count of bases not matched to a gene: 4. The CDR3 length is 13 residues. The CDR3 protein is CASSSRTGTEAFF. CDR3 DNA sequence: TGTGCCAGCAGCTCCAGGACAGGTACTGAAGCTTTCTTT.

This clonotype was seen many times. J is TRBJ1-2 and V is TRBV5-1; TRBD1 agrees at 8 bases. J lost 6 bases, V lost 3 bases, and 7 bases had no gene match. The CDR3 is made up of 14 amino acids. Germline loops: CDR1 SGHRS, CDR2 YFSETQ. The CDR3 bases are TGCGCCAGCAGCTCCGGACAGGGATGGGATGGCTACACCTTC. Translating it yields CASSSGQGWDGYTF.

This clonotype was picked up many times. The chain is built from TRBV7-8 and TRBJ2-1; 11 bases line up with TRBD2. V was pared by 5 bases and J by 7 bases, with 10 bases of the junction left unmatched. This CDR3 is 16 amino acids long. Germline CDR1 reads SGHVS; CDR2 reads FQNEAQ. The CDR3 here is CASSVLAGVDRNEQFF. The DNA for the CDR3 is TGTGCCAGCAGCGTACTAGCGGGGGTCGACAGGAATGAGCAGTTCTTC.

The chain recombines TRBV25-1 with TRBJ1-2; TRBD1 matches 7 bases. With 4 bases clipped from V and 6 bases from J, the junction kept 8 bases outside the gene matches. Germline V CDR1 and CDR2: MGHDK, SYGVNS. The CDR3 has 14 residues. As DNA, the CDR3 is TGTGCCAGCAGTGCCGGGACAGACCGGGATGGCTACACCTTC. It translates to CASSAGTDRDGYTF.

This clonotype was counted only a few times. The CDR3 here is CASDSGGATGGQFF. In nucleotides, the CDR3 is TGCGCCAGCGATTCAGGAGGGGCCACCGGGGGGCAGTTCTTC. V and J are TRBV5-1 and TRBJ2-1; TRBD2 might be the D (6 bases). Trimming cost V 7 bases and J 12 bases, with 23 bases left between them. Germline loops: CDR1 SGHRS, CDR2 YFSETQ. This CDR3 is built from 14 residues.